This T cell receptor (beta chain) comes out of a study of blood T cell repertoires in COVID-19. Those who participated ranged in age from roughly 18 to 89 years and resided in approximately 23 US areas. Profiled with immunoSEQ multiplex PCR; TCRdb holds only in-frame clones, not every one. Here the sample spans a few hundred thousand clones, roughly 84% being singletons. The V end lost 0 bases, the J end lost 7 bases, and 17 bases lay between the germline ends. This CDR3 region has 15 residues. The germline V gene has CDR1 SGHDT and CDR2 YYEEEE. This chain joins TRBV5-6 and TRBJ2-7, with D possibly being TRBD2 (5 bases). The sequenced sample consisted of PBMCs or T cells enriched from blood (not recorded which). This clonotype was sampled from a woman under 40 who had recovered from COVID-19. CDR3 amino acids: CASSLVSQDPGEQYF. Here the CDR3 DNA reads TGTGCCAGCAGCTTGGTTTCGCAGGATCCGGGGGAGCAGTACTTC.